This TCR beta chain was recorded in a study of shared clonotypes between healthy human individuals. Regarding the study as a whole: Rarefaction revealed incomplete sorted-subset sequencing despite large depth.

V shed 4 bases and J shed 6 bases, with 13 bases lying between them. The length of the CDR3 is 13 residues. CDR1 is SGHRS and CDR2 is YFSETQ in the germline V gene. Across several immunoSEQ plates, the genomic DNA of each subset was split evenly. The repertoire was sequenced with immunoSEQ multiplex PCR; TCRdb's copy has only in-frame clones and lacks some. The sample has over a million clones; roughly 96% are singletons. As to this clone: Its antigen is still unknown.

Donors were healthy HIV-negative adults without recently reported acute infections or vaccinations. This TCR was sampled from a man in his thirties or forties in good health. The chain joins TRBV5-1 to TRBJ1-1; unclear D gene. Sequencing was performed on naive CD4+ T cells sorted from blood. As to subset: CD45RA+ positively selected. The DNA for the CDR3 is TGCGCCAGCAGCATGGGGTTACGATCTGAAGCTTTCTTT. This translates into CASSMGLRSEAFF. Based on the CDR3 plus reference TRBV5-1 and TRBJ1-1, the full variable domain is KAGVTQTPRYLIKTRGQQVTLSCSPISGHRSVSWYQQTPGQGLQFLFEYFSETQRNKGNFPGRFSGRQFSNSRSEMNVSTLELGDSALYLCASSMGLRSEAFFGQGTRLTVV.